This T cell receptor (beta chain) came from a study of Ad26.COV2.S vaccination and SARS-CoV-2 variants. Study in general: Once or twice, 56 days apart, Ad26.COV2.S was delivered intramuscularly. Findings of the study overall: Vaccine recipients surpassed placebo recipients in spike-specific TCR breadth.

Losses at the gene ends were 4 bases for V and 5 bases for J; bases not matched to a gene: 4. CDR1 MNHEY and CDR2 SMNVEV come from the germline V gene (reference sequence). The CDR3 consists of 13 residues. On this clone: What it binds is unknown.

The assay was immunoSEQ multiplex PCR, and TCRdb's table has in-frame clones only and misses some. This sample has some 390,000 clones, with 70% to 90% found just once. Treatment noted: over 15 received Ad26.COV2.S at low or high dose, single or two shots; about five received placebo; per-sample allocation not given. Following the first vaccine or placebo injection, samples were taken on day 63. In the vaccine, an Ad26 vector expressed the SARS-CoV-2 spike of the Wuhan strain. This chain joins TRBV27 and TRBJ1-2, with 7 bases aligning to TRBD1. The TCR comes from a person between 18 and 59 years old who received the Ad26.COV2.S COVID-19 vaccine or a placebo. The input for sequencing was peripheral blood, taken in a trial of Ad26.COV2.S vaccine versus placebo. The CDR3: CASSSTGAYGYTF. In DNA, the CDR3 is TGTGCCAGCAGTTCAACAGGGGCGTATGGCTACACCTTC.